The next 12 T cell receptor beta chains were all read from a single sample in a study of glioma-infiltrating T cells. Using RNA template, CDR3s of TCR alpha and beta were amplified with iRepertoire arm-PCR. One entry per CDR3 protein results from TCRdb running MiXCR on the multiplex PCR reads. This sample has roughly 190,000 distinct CDR3 sequences, with over 25% found just once. The source material was glioma tissue, nonneoplastic brain tissue, or PBMCs (not recorded which). Receptors were obtained from a human donor with low-grade glioma or glioblastoma, undergoing nonglioma brain surgery, or in good health (not recorded which).

This chain uses TRBV5-1 with TRBJ2-5; 8 bases are a match to TRBD2. The V gene end was trimmed by 7 bases and the J gene end by 4 bases; junction bases not matched to a gene: 12. The V gene's germline CDR1 is SGHRS and CDR2 YFSETQ. The CDR3 length is 15 residues. This CDR3 is CASASGTSFTETQYF. DNA for the CDR3: TGCGCCAGCGCATCCGGGACTAGTTTTACAGAGACCCAGTACTTC.

This clonotype was recorded at least ten times. The chain links TRBV7-2 to TRBJ1-1, with a possible D match to TRBD1 (5 bases). Germline CDR1 reads SGHTA; CDR2 reads FQGNSA. The V gene lost 5 bases and the J gene lost 2 bases, with 9 bases spanning the gap. The CDR3 is 13 amino acids. The CDR3 DNA reads TGTGCCAGCAGCCGGGACGTAAACACTGAAGCTTTCTTT. This encodes CASSRDVNTEAFF.

The table lists this clonotype with many counts. The chain carries TRBV28 and TRBJ2-1; 9 bases map to TRBD2. Germline CDR1 reads MDHEN; CDR2 reads SYDVKM. V shed 5 bases and J 4 bases; nucleotides not matched to a gene: 6. This CDR3 region has 15 residues. The CDR3 region is CASSPPLAGYNEQFF. In nucleotides, the CDR3 is TGTGCCAGCAGTCCCCCCCTAGCGGGATACAATGAGCAGTTCTTC.

This clonotype was found many times. V gene TRBV6-2 or TRBV6-3 combines with J gene TRBJ2-1; no clear D. The V and J ends lost 6 bases and 2 bases respectively, with 8 bases between them. CDR3 size: 13 residues. Per the germline V gene, CDR1 is MNHEY and CDR2 is SVGEGT. The chain's CDR3 is CASSPDPYNEQFF. The DNA for the CDR3 is TGTGCCAGCAGCCCCGACCCCTACAATGAGCAGTTCTTC.

This clonotype was counted ten times or more. The chain links TRBV28 to TRBJ2-7, with 9 bases lining up with TRBD1. This CDR3 comprises 20 residues. Germline V gene data show CDR1 as MDHEN and CDR2 as SYDVKM. The ends lost 5 bases at V and 2 bases at J; junction bases unmatched: 22. The CDR3 DNA reads as TGTGCCAGCAGTACCCCTTGGGGGGACAGGGTAACGCGTCGGGCCTACGAGCAGTACTTC. It codes for CASSTPWGDRVTRRAYEQYF.

This chain links TRBV5-1 with TRBJ1-2, with 9 positions matching TRBD1. Germline V gene data show CDR1 as SGHRS and CDR2 as YFSETQ. The CDR3 contains 15 residues. Trimming cost V 4 bases and J 1 base; bases outside gene matches: 5. The CDR3 DNA is TGCGCCAGCAGCGTTGGGACAGGGTGTAACTATGGCTACACCTTC. This gives the protein CASSVGTGCNYGYTF.

The rearrangement uses TRBV7-2 and TRBJ1-1; no reliable D call. Trimming cost V 3 bases and J 8 bases, with 13 bases left between them. The germline CDR1 and CDR2 sequences are SGHTA and FQGNSA. The CDR3 has 13 residues. Here the CDR3 reads CASSFRRVQEAFF. The CDR3, as DNA: TGTGCCAGCAGCTTCAGAAGGGTGCAAGAAGCTTTCTTT.

This clonotype was picked up many times. V and J are TRBV5-8 and TRBJ1-1; D uncertain. The CDR3 length is 16 residues. From germline, CDR1 is SGHTS and CDR2 YDEGEE. V dropped 0 bases and J dropped 4 bases, with 16 bases sitting between them. CDR3 loop: CASSLDFLESGTEAFF. The CDR3 DNA follows: TGTGCCAGCAGCTTGGATTTCTTGGAAAGTGGCACTGAAGCTTTCTTT.

The V gene is TRBV7-9, the J gene TRBJ1-3; D not certain. V was shortened by 1 base and J by 2 bases, with 12 bases between the two germline ends. This CDR3 region has 16 residues. Germline V gives CDR1 SEHNR, CDR2 FQNEAQ (reference sequence). The chain's CDR3 is CASSLGIARPGNTIYF. CDR3 coding DNA: TGTGCCAGCAGCTTAGGAATCGCACGGCCTGGAAACACCATATATTTT.

As for this clonotype: A much larger clone sits a single nucleotide away, making a read error possible. The chain has TRBV6-2 or TRBV6-3 and TRBJ2-1, with 9 bases aligning to TRBD2. The trim removed 0 bases at V and 5 bases at J, leaving 8 bases unmatched. This CDR3 is built from 17 residues. Per the germline V gene, CDR1 is MNHEY and CDR2 is SVGEGT. Here the CDR3 DNA reads TGTGCCAGCAGTTACTCGATTGCGGGAGGGCCCAACAATGAGCAGTTCTTC. It translates to CASSYSIAGGPNNEQFF.

The V gene is TRBV9, the J gene TRBJ1-1, with TRBD1 identical over 7 bases. The CDR3 is 15 amino acids. With 4 bases clipped from V and 4 bases from J, the junction kept 10 bases outside the gene matches. In germline, CDR1 is SGDLS, CDR2 YYNGEE. DNA for the CDR3: TGTGCCAGCAGCTCCCACAGGGGTTCGGGCACTGAAGCTTTCTTT. This gives the protein CASSSHRGSGTEAFF.

The gene calls are TRBV4-3 and TRBJ2-1; perhaps TRBD2 as D (5 bases). This CDR3 spans 16 amino acids. Trimming pared 1 base from V and 1 base from J, leaving 11 bases between. The germline V gene has CDR1 LGHNA and CDR2 YSLEER. This CDR3 reads CASSQGVALSYNEQFF. The DNA for the CDR3 is TGCGCCAGCAGCCAAGGGGTAGCGCTTTCCTACAATGAGCAGTTCTTC.